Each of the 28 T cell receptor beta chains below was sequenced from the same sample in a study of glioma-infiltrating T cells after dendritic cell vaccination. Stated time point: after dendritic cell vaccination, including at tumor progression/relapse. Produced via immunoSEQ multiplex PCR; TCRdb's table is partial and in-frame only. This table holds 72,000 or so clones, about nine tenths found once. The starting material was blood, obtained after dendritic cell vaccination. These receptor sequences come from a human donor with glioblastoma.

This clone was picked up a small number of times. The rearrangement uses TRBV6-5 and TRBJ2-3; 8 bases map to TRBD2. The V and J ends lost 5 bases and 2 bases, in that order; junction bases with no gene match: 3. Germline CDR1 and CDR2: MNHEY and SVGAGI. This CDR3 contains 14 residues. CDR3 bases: TGTGCCAGCAGTCTAGCGGGTGTCACAGATACGCAGTATTTT. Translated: CASSLAGVTDTQYF.

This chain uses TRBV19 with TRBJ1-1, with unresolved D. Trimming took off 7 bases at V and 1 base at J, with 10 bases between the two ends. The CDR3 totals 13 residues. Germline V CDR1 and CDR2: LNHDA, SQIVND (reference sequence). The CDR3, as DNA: TGTGCCAGTATTGGCAGGCAGAACACTGAAGCTTTCTTT. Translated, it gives CASIGRQNTEAFF.

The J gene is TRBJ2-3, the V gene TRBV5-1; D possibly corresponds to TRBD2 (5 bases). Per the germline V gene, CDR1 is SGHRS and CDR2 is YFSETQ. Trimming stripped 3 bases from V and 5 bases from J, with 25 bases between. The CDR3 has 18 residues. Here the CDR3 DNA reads TGCGCCAGCAGCTCCCCCCTCTCCACACCTAGCACGTTAGATACGCAGTATTTT. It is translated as CASSSPLSTPSTLDTQYF.

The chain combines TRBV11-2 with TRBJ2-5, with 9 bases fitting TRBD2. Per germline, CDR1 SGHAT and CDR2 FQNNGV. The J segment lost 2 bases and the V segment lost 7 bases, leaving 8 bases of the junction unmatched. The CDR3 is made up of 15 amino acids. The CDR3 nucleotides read TGTGCCAGCACCCTCGGGCTAGCGGGGCAAGAGACCCAGTACTTC. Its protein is CASTLGLAGQETQYF.

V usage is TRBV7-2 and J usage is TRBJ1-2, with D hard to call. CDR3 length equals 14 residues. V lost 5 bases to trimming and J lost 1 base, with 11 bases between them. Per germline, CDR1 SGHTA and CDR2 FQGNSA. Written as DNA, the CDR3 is TGTGCCAGCAGCCCCCACGAGGGTAACTATGGCTACACCTTC. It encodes CASSPHEGNYGYTF.

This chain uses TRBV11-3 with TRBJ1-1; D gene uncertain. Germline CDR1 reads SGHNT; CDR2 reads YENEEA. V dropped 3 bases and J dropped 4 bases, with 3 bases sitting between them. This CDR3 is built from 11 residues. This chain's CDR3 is CASSLATEAFF. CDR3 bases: TGTGCCAGCAGCTTGGCCACTGAAGCTTTCTTT. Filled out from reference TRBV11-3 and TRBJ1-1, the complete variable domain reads EAGVVQSPRYKIIEKKQPVAFWCNPISGHNTLYWYLQNLGQGPELLIRYENEEAVDDSQLPKDRFSAERLKGVDSTLKIQPAELGDSAVYLCASSLATEAFFGQGTRLTVV.

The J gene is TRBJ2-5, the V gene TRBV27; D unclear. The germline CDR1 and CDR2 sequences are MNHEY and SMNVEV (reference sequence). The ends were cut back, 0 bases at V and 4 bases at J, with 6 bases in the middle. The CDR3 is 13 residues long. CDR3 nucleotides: TGTGCCAGCAGTTTATCAAGGAGAGAGACCCAGTACTTC. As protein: CASSLSRRETQYF.

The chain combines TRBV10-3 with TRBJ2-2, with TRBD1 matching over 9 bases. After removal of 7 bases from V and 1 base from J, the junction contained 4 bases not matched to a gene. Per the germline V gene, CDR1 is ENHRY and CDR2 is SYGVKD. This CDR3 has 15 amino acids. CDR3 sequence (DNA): TGTGCCATCACCCCGGGACAGGGGAACACCGGGGAGCTGTTTTTT. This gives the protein CAITPGQGNTGELFF.

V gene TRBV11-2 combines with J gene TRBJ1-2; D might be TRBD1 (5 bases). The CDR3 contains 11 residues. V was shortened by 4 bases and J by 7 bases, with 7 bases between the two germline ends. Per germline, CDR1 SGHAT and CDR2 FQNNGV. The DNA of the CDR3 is TGTGCCAGCAGCTGGGGGGGTGGCTACACCTTC. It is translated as CASSWGGGYTF. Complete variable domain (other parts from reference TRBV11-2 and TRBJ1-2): EAGVAQSPRYKIIEKRQSVAFWCNPISGHATLYWYQQILGQGPKLLIQFQNNGVVDDSQLPKDRFSAERLKGVDSTLKIQPAKLEDSAVYLCASSWGGGYTFGSGTRLTVV.

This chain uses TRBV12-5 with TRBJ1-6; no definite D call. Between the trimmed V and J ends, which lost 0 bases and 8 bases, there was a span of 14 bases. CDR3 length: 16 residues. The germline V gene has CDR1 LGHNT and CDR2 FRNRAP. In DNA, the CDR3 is TGTGCTAGTGGTTTGGTACGCGAGGAGGCGGATTCACCCCTCCACTTT. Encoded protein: CASGLVREEADSPLHF.

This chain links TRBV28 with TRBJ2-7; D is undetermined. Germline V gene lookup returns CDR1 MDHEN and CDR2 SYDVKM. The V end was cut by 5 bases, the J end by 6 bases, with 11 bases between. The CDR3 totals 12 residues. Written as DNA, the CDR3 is TGTGCCAGCAGTCTCCTCCGGGTCGAGCAGTACTTC. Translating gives CASSLLRVEQYF.

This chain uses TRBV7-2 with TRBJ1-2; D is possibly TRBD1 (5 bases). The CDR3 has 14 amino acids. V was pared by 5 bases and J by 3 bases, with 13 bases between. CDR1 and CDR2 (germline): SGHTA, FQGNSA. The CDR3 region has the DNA TGTGCCAGCAGCCAAAGGTCGGGGGACTATGGCTACACCTTC. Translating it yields CASSQRSGDYGYTF.

The CDR3 reads CASSEKRAFQETQYF. DNA of the CDR3: TGTGCCAGCAGTGAAAAGAGGGCTTTCCAAGAGACCCAGTACTTC. The V and J genes are TRBV6-1 and TRBJ2-5, with D perhaps matching TRBD2 (5 bases). The CDR3 length is 15 residues. The germline V and J ends were trimmed by 2 bases and 1 base, with 11 bases remaining between them. From germline, CDR1 is MNHNS and CDR2 SASEGT.

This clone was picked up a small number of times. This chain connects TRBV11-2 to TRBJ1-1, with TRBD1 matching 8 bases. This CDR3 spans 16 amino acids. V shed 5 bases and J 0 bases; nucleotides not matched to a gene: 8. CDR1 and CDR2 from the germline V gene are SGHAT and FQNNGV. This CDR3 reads CASSDPGQGMNTEAFF. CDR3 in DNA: TGTGCCAGCAGCGACCCCGGACAGGGCATGAACACTGAAGCTTTCTTT.

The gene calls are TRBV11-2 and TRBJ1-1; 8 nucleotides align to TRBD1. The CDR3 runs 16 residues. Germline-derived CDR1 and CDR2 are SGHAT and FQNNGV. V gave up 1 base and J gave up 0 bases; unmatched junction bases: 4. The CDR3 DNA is TGTGCCAGCAGCTTAGTTATGGGACAGGTGAACACTGAAGCTTTCTTT. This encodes CASSLVMGQVNTEAFF.

The CDR3 loop reads CASSLSPTQRPTEAFF. Written as DNA, the CDR3 is TGTGCCAGCAGTTTATCACCTACACAGAGACCCACTGAAGCTTTCTTT. This sequence joins TRBV27 and TRBJ1-1; D uncertain. V was cut by 0 bases and J by 4 bases, with 15 bases left in between. Germline CDR1 and CDR2: MNHEY and SMNVEV (reference sequence). There are 16 residues in the CDR3.

As DNA, the CDR3 is TGCGCCAGCAGCTTGGGGCTCCGGGACTGGGGTAGCACAGATACGCAGTATTTT. Translated, it gives CASSLGLRDWGSTDTQYF. This chain joins TRBV5-1 and TRBJ2-3; D is possibly TRBD2 (6 bases). This CDR3 region has 18 residues. V was clipped by 0 bases and J by 0 bases, with 17 bases between them. CDR1 and CDR2 (germline): SGHRS, YFSETQ.

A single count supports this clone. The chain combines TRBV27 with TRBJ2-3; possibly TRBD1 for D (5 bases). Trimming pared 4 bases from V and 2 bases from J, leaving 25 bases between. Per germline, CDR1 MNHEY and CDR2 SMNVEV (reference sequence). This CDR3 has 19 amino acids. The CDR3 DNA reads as TGTGCCAGCAGTTCCCTACTAATGACAGACTGGATAAACACAGATACGCAGTATTTT. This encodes CASSSLLMTDWINTDTQYF.

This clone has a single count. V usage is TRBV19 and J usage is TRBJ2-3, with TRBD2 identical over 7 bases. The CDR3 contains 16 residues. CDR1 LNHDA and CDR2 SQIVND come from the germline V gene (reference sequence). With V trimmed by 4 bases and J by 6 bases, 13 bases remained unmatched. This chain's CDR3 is CASSTQRGGYKDTQYF. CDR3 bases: TGTGCCAGTAGTACTCAGCGGGGTGGGTATAAGGATACGCAGTATTTT.

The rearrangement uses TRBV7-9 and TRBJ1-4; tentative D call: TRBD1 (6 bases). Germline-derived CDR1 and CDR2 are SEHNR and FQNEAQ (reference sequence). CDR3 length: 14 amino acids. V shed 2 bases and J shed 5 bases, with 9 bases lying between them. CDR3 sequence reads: CASSLSQGNEKLFF. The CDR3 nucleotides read TGTGCCAGCAGCTTAAGTCAGGGGAATGAAAAACTGTTTTTT.

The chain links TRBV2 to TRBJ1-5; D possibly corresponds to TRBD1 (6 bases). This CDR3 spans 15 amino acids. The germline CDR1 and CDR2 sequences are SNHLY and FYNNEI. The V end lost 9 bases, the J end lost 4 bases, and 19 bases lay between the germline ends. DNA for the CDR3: TGTGCCAGTGATAACAGGGAATTAGGGAATCAGCCCCAGCATTTT. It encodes CASDNRELGNQPQHF.

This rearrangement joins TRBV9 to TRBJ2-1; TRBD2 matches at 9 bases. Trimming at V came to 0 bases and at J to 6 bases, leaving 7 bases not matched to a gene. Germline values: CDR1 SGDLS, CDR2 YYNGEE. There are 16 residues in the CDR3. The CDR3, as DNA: TGTGCCAGCAGCGTAGGAGGGGGGCGGGAGGGCAATGAGCAGTTCTTC. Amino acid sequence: CASSVGGGREGNEQFF.

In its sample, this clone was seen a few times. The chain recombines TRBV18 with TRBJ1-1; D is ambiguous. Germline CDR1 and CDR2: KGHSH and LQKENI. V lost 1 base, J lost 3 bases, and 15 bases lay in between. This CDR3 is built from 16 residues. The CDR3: CASSPRVGGGDTEAFF. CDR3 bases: TGTGCCAGCTCACCACGAGTTGGAGGTGGGGACACTGAAGCTTTCTTT.

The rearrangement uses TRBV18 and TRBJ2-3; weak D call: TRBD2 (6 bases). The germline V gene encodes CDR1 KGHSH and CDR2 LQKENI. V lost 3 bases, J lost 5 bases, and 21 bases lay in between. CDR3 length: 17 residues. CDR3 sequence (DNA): TGTGCCAGCTCACCGTTAGAAAAAGGGCGGGGAGGAGATACGCAGTATTTT. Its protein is CASSPLEKGRGGDTQYF.

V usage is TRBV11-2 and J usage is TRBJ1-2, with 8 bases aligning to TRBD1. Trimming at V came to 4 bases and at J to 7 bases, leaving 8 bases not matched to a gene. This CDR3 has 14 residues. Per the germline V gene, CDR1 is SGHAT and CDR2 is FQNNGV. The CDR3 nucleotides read TGTGCCAGCAGCTCGACAGGGGTTCTCGGTGGCTACACCTTC. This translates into CASSSTGVLGGYTF.

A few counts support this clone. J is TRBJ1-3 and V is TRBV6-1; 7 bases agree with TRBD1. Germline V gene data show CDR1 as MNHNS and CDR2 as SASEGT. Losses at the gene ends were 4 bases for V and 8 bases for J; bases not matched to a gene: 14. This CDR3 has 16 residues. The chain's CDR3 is CASSVFRDSPGDTIYF. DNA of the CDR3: TGTGCCAGCAGTGTCTTCCGGGACAGCCCAGGGGACACCATATATTTT.

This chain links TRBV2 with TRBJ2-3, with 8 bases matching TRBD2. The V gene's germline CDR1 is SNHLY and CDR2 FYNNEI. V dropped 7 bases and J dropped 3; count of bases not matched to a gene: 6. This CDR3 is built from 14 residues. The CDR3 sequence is CASNRGGGTDTQYF. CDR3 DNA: TGTGCCAGCAACCGGGGGGGCGGGACAGATACGCAGTATTTT.

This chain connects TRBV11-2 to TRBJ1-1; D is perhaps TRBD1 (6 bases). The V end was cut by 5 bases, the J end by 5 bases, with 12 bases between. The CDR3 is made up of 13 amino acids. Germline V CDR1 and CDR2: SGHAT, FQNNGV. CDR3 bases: TGTGCCAGCAGCCCACAGGGTCCTACTGAAGCTTTCTTT. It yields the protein CASSPQGPTEAFF. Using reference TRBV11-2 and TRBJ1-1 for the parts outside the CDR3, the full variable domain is EAGVAQSPRYKIIEKRQSVAFWCNPISGHATLYWYQQILGQGPKLLIQFQNNGVVDDSQLPKDRFSAERLKGVDSTLKIQPAKLEDSAVYLCASSPQGPTEAFFGQGTRLTVV.